These T cell receptor beta chains were read from a single sample in a study of T cells in tumors and immune-related adverse events. TCRdb keeps only in-frame clones here, not all; method: immunoSEQ multiplex PCR. The sample includes approximately 4,600 clones, less than 70% seen only once; the top ten take under 6%. The specimen comprised gut tissue, sampled from a patient treated with anti-PD-1 therapy. The receptors here all came from a female donor with metastatic renal cell carcinoma. Both conserved end residues are part of each CDR3. D genes are given only for firm matches. Expanded clones are given a class, and other clones once, few, many or no size at all.

j_call	clone_size	v_call	d_call	cdr3_aa	cdr3_nt
TRBJ2-5	.	TRBV12-5	TRBD2	CASGTGTSGSRETQYF	TGTGCTAGTGGTACCGGGACTAGCGGGAGTCGGGAGACCCAGTACTTC
TRBJ2-2	.	TRBV5-1	TRBD2	CASSFGGVSTGELFF	TGCGCCAGCAGCTTCGGGGGGGTGAGCACCGGGGAGCTGTTTTTT
TRBJ1-5	.	TRBV28	.	CATLNGGPRNQPQHF	TGTGCCACCTTGAACGGAGGGCCTCGCAATCAGCCCCAGCATTTT
TRBJ2-5	.	TRBV5-1	TRBD1	CASSAGTGEETQYF	TGCGCCAGCAGCGCCGGGACAGGGGAGGAGACCCAGTACTTC
TRBJ2-7	.	TRBV19	.	CASSIRADSYEQYF	TGTGCCAGTAGTATACGGGCCGACTCCTACGAGCAGTACTTC
TRBJ2-7	.	TRBV4-1	.	CASSRQQIPERYF	TGCGCCAGCAGTAGGCAGCAAATACCGGAGCGGTACTTC
TRBJ2-1	.	TRBV7-9	.	CASSERGSGDNEQFF	TGTGCCAGCAGTGAGCGTGGTAGCGGCGACAATGAGCAGTTCTTC
TRBJ1-1	medium-sized	TRBV11-3	.	CASSLENTEAFF	TGTGCCAGCAGCTTAGAGAACACTGAAGCTTTCTTT
TRBJ2-5	.	TRBV5-4	TRBD1	CASSTARGRETQYF	TGTGCCAGCAGCACGGCCAGGGGGAGAGAGACCCAGTACTTC
TRBJ2-7	.	TRBV11-2	TRBD1	CASSHGQGQGAYEQYF	TGTGCCAGCAGCCACGGACAGGGACAGGGAGCCTACGAGCAGTACTTC
TRBJ2-7	.	TRBV7-2	TRBD2	CASSLEGGGREQYF	TGTGCCAGCAGCTTAGAAGGCGGGGGGAGAGAGCAGTACTTC
TRBJ1-5	.	TRBV5-4	.	CASSSDSAGQPQHF	TGTGCCAGCAGCTCGGACAGTGCGGGCCAGCCCCAGCATTTT
TRBJ2-2	.	TRBV5-5	TRBD2	CASSFLAGPGTGELFF	TGTGCCAGCAGCTTTCTAGCGGGACCGGGCACCGGGGAGCTGTTTTTT
TRBJ2-7	.	TRBV5-1	.	CASSLDRAPREQYF	TGCGCCAGCAGCTTGGACAGGGCTCCTAGGGAGCAGTACTTC
TRBJ1-5	few	TRBV12-5	.	CASGQESNQPQHF	TGTGCTAGTGGTCAGGAGAGCAATCAGCCCCAGCATTTT
TRBJ2-1	.	TRBV11-3	TRBD2	CASSLEGSGRPSEQFF	TGTGCCAGCAGCTTAGAAGGCAGCGGGAGGCCCTCTGAGCAGTTCTTC
TRBJ2-1	.	TRBV27	.	CASSSLHSNYNEQFF	TGTGCCAGCAGTTCCTTGCACTCCAACTACAATGAGCAGTTCTTC
TRBJ2-7	.	TRBV30	TRBD2	CAWRRLVAGGEQYF	TGTGCCTGGAGGAGACTGGTAGCGGGAGGGGAGCAGTACTTC
TRBJ1-2	once	TRBV7-2	.	CASSEGWDDGYTF	TGTGCCAGCAGCGAAGGCTGGGACGATGGCTACACCTTC
TRBJ2-1	few	TRBV9	.	CASSVGGGISYNEQFF	TGTGCCAGCAGCGTAGGCGGCGGTATCTCCTACAATGAGCAGTTCTTC
TRBJ1-1	.	TRBV27	.	CASSLQGRTEAFF	TGTGCCAGCAGTTTACAGGGGCGAACTGAAGCTTTCTTT
TRBJ1-4	.	TRBV25-1	TRBD1	CASTGRGGATNEKLFF	TGTGCCAGCACCGGGAGAGGGGGCGCAACTAATGAAAAACTGTTTTTT
TRBJ2-3	few	TRBV4-3	TRBD2	CASSRGLAGIADTQYF	TGCGCCAGCAGCCGCGGACTAGCGGGGATCGCAGATACGCAGTATTTT
TRBJ1-2	once	TRBV4-1	.	CASSQAGQSYGYTF	TGCGCCAGCAGCCAAGCAGGACAGAGCTATGGCTACACCTTC
TRBJ1-2	.	TRBV4-1	TRBD1	CASSRSPGQGIRSWDYGYTF	TGCGCCAGCAGCCGATCACCGGGACAGGGGATTCGGTCGTGGGACTATGGCTACACCTTC
TRBJ2-1	medium-sized	TRBV5-1	TRBD2	CASSLGGTSGLQQFF	TGCGCCAGCAGCTTGGGGGGGACTAGCGGTCTACAGCAGTTCTTC
TRBJ2-1	.	TRBV5-1	.	CASSLEDYPYNEQFF	TGCGCCAGCAGCTTGGAGGACTATCCCTACAATGAGCAGTTCTTC
TRBJ2-7	.	TRBV6-6	TRBD2	CASRKSRGAGGHEQYF	TGTGCCAGCAGGAAATCCCGGGGAGCGGGGGGGCACGAGCAGTACTTC
TRBJ1-1	few	TRBV27	.	CASSSLTENTEAFF	TGTGCCAGCAGTTCACTCACTGAGAACACTGAAGCTTTCTTT
TRBJ1-6	.	TRBV27	.	CASSHRTASSYNSPLHF	TGTGCCAGCAGTCATAGGACAGCCAGCTCCTATAATTCACCCCTCCACTTT
TRBJ2-6	.	TRBV27	.	CASRRTTNSGANVLTF	TGTGCCAGCAGACGGACAACCAACTCTGGGGCCAACGTCCTGACTTTC
TRBJ2-1	.	TRBV15	.	CATSRDNGGGNMGIF	TGTGCCACCAGCAGAGATAACGGAGGGGGCAATATGGGGATCTTC
TRBJ1-4	.	TRBV9	.	CASSPTDQGSEKLFF	TGTGCCAGCAGCCCGACCGATCAGGGGAGTGAAAAACTGTTTTTT
TRBJ2-3	.	TRBV12-5	.	CASGLSGRTDTQYF	TGTGCTAGTGGTTTGTCGGGGCGCACAGATACGCAGTATTTT
TRBJ1-1	medium-sized	TRBV6-5	.	CASSLGSNLHPLF	TGTGCCAGCAGCCTAGGGAGCAACCTCCACCCATTGTTT
TRBJ1-5	.	TRBV19	.	CASSIGLSNQPQHF	TGTGCCAGTAGTATAGGACTGAGCAATCAGCCCCAGCATTTT
TRBJ2-1	once	TRBV10-1	TRBD2	CASSDAVAGGNEQFF	TGCGCCAGCAGTGATGCAGTAGCGGGAGGTAATGAGCAGTTCTTC
TRBJ2-3	few	TRBV27	.	CASSFSRDTDTQYF	TGTGCCAGCAGTTTCTCGCGGGACACAGATACGCAGTATTTT
TRBJ1-1	.	TRBV19	.	CASSQKGDTEAFF	TGTGCCAGTAGTCAAAAAGGGGACACTGAAGCTTTCTTT
TRBJ2-5	.	TRBV6-5	TRBD2	CASSFQTSAGRETQYF	TGTGCCAGCAGTTTTCAGACTAGCGCGGGAAGGGAGACCCAGTACTTC
TRBJ2-6	.	TRBV19	.	CASRRGAGANVLTF	TGTGCCAGTCGACGGGGCGCTGGGGCCAACGTCCTGACTTTC
TRBJ1-2	few	TRBV11-2	.	CASSFAGPFNYGYTF	TGTGCCAGCAGCTTTGCAGGGCCTTTTAACTATGGCTACACCTTC
TRBJ1-1	.	TRBV6-8	.	CASSYPEGHKNEAFF	TGTGCCAGCAGTTACCCAGAAGGGCACAAGAATGAAGCTTTCTTT
TRBJ2-1	.	TRBV6-1	.	CASSELGSGNEQFF	TGTGCCAGCAGTGAATTAGGATCGGGTAATGAGCAGTTCTTC
TRBJ2-5	.	TRBV5-6	TRBD2	CASSSGLVLSETQYF	TGTGCCAGCAGCTCGGGACTAGTTTTATCCGAGACCCAGTACTTC
TRBJ1-5	.	TRBV6-4	.	CASSEIGGGNQPQHF	TGTGCCAGCAGTGAAATAGGGGGAGGCAATCAGCCCCAGCATTTT
TRBJ1-1	.	TRBV2	TRBD1	CASTGQGNLNTEAFF	TGTGCCAGCACCGGACAGGGAAATTTGAACACTGAAGCTTTCTTT
TRBJ1-2	.	TRBV11-3	.	CASSSPGLTNYGYTF	TGTGCCAGCAGCTCACCGGGACTGACTAACTATGGCTACACCTTC
TRBJ2-2	few	TRBV5-1	.	CASNPLGGTNTGELFF	TGCGCCAGCAACCCCCTCGGAGGTACGAACACCGGGGAGCTGTTTTTT